Presented here are 22 T cell receptor beta chains from one specimen sequenced in a study of beta chain features in type 1 diabetes. Since all of the isolated RNA was reverse transcribed, expressed TCRB transcripts were what got sequenced. Profiled with immunoSEQ multiplex PCR; TCRdb holds only in-frame clones, not every one. The profile shows approximately 470,000 clones, roughly 31% of them singletons. The sequencing sample was made of naive CD4+ T cells from blood. These receptors were obtained from a man aged 18 to 30 in good health.

The V and J genes are TRBV30 and TRBJ2-3; 14 nucleotides agree with TRBD2. CDR1 and CDR2 from the germline V gene are GTSNPN and SVGIG (reference sequence). The CDR3 has 17 amino acids. V lost 3 bases, J lost 3 bases, and 8 bases stayed unmatched. The CDR3 sequence is CAWRRLAGGLRTDTQYF. DNA for the CDR3: TGTGCCTGGAGGAGACTAGCGGGAGGGTTGAGGACAGATACGCAGTATTTT.

This clone appeared a few times. The chain couples TRBV28 to TRBJ1-5; unclear D gene. This CDR3 has 12 residues. The V end was cut by 4 bases, the J end by 7 bases, with 8 bases between. Germline lookup yields CDR1 MDHEN and CDR2 SYDVKM. CDR3 protein: CASSSGGQPQHF. The CDR3 DNA follows: TGTGCCAGCAGTTCGGGTGGGCAGCCCCAGCATTTT.

The chain carries TRBV29-1 and TRBJ2-3, with TRBD2 as a possible D gene (5 bases). This CDR3 has 11 amino acids. Trimming took 7 bases from V and 4 from J, leaving 9 bases between them. Germline-derived CDR1 and CDR2 are SQVTM and ANQGSEA. The CDR3 sequence is CSAQRADTQYF. In DNA, the CDR3 is TGCAGCGCCCAGAGGGCAGATACGCAGTATTTT.

This clone was detected a few times. The sample carries other DNA sequences with the same CDR3. The chain combines TRBV5-1 with TRBJ2-7; D not certain. V lost 0 bases and J lost 7, with 5 bases in between. CDR1 and CDR2 (germline): SGHRS, YFSETQ. There are 11 residues in the CDR3. CDR3 in amino acids: CASSLGREQYF. The DNA of the CDR3 is TGCGCCAGCAGCTTGGGCCGAGAGCAGTACTTC.

This clone was seen a handful of times. This chain links TRBV7-8 with TRBJ1-3; D is unresolved. V was trimmed by 1 base and J by 5 bases, leaving 6 bases between them. This CDR3 is built from 13 residues. Germline V lookup: CDR1 SGHVS, CDR2 FQNEAQ. The CDR3 spells CASSLEGRNTIYF. In DNA form, the CDR3 reads TGTGCCAGCAGCTTAGAAGGGAGAAACACCATATATTTT.

The CDR3 nucleotides are TGTGCCAGCAGCTTACACGGGAGCGATAGCTCCTACGAGCAGTACTTC. Its protein product is CASSLHGSDSSYEQYF. V and J are TRBV11-1 and TRBJ2-7; maybe TRBD2 (6 bases). The germline gives CDR1 SGHAT, CDR2 FQDESV (reference sequence). Trimming took 2 bases from V and 0 from J, leaving 14 bases between them. The CDR3 extends over 16 amino acids.

A note on this clone: The same CDR3 is also encoded by other DNA sequences in this sample. This rearrangement joins TRBV29-1 to TRBJ2-3, with 10 bases that match TRBD1. The CDR3 is 14 residues long. Per the germline V gene, CDR1 is SQVTM and CDR2 is ANQGSEA. Trimming cost V 4 bases and J 5 bases; bases outside gene matches: 6. CDR3 sequence reads: CSVGWTGGRDTQYF. The CDR3 DNA follows: TGCAGCGTTGGTTGGACAGGGGGTCGAGATACGCAGTATTTT.

This clone was found a few times. The rearrangement uses TRBV7-9 and TRBJ2-3; TRBD2 matches 8 bases. This CDR3 comprises 15 residues. CDR1 is SEHNR, CDR2 FQNEAQ, per germline (reference sequence). With V trimmed by 6 bases and J by 8 bases, 13 bases remained unmatched. CDR3 bases: TGTGCCAGCAGGAGACTAGCGATAAGCTATGGTACGCAGTATTTT. The encoded protein is CASRRLAISYGTQYF. Full variable domain (outside the CDR3, taken from reference TRBV7-9 and TRBJ2-3): DTGVSQNPRHKITKRGQNVTFRCDPISEHNRLYWYRQTLGQGPEFLTYFQNEAQLEKSRLLSDRFSAERPKGSFSTLEIQRTEQGDSAMYLCASRRLAISYGTQYFGPGTRLTVL.

The chain combines TRBV30 with TRBJ2-7; D gene unclear. Between the trimmed V and J ends, which lost 2 bases and 6 bases, there was a span of 14 bases. Germline V lookup: CDR1 GTSNPN, CDR2 SVGIG (reference sequence). CDR3 length: 13 residues. The CDR3 nucleotides read TGTGCCTGGAGTCTGAGGATCTGGGCCGAGCAGTACTTC. It specifies CAWSLRIWAEQYF.

The chain couples TRBV7-7 to TRBJ2-1; D is perhaps TRBD2 (6 bases). V was shortened by 5 bases and J by 8 bases, with 16 bases between the two germline ends. Germline V gene sequence: CDR1 SSHAT, CDR2 FNYEAQ (reference sequence). CDR3 length: 14 residues. The CDR3 nucleotides read TGTGCCAGCAGCCTGGGACTCACCGGGGATGAGCAGTTCTTC. It encodes CASSLGLTGDEQFF. Combining the CDR3 with reference TRBV7-7 and TRBJ2-1 gives the whole variable domain GAGVSQSPRYKVTKRGQDVTLRCDPISSHATLYWYQQALGQGPEFLTYFNYEAQPDKSGLPSDRFSAERPEGSISTLTIQRTEQRDSAMYRCASSLGLTGDEQFFGPGTRLTVL.

This clone occurred a few times. V and J are TRBV7-2 and TRBJ1-5; D is uncertain. In germline, CDR1 is SGHTA, CDR2 FQGNSA. V gave up 1 base and J gave up 2 bases, with 9 bases separating them. The CDR3 is 15 residues long. The CDR3 region is CASSLVSGGNQPQHF. The CDR3, as DNA: TGTGCCAGCAGCTTAGTCTCCGGCGGCAATCAGCCCCAGCATTTT.

This clone was found once. The rearrangement uses TRBV7-2 and TRBJ2-7; D ambiguous. Germline values: CDR1 SGHTA, CDR2 FQGNSA. Deletions cut 5 bases from V and 0 bases from J, with 20 bases between. The CDR3 length is 17 residues. In nucleotides, the CDR3 is TGTGCCAGCAGCGCGCGTCTGAAGGGTTTTGTCTCCTACGAGCAGTACTTC. This codes for CASSARLKGFVSYEQYF.

This clone was counted between two and nine times. The genes are TRBV19 and TRBJ2-6, with 8 bases matching TRBD1. J gave up 1 base and V 4 bases, and 0 bases lay outside the gene matches. Germline V gene sequence: CDR1 LNHDA, CDR2 SQIVND (reference sequence). This CDR3 spans 15 amino acids. The CDR3 sequence is CASSRTGSGANVLTF. In DNA, the CDR3 is TGTGCCAGTAGTAGGACAGGGTCTGGGGCCAACGTCCTGACTTTC.

This clone has a handful of counts. The chain carries TRBV30 and TRBJ2-5; the D is unclear. The CDR3 covers 13 residues. Trimming removed 5 bases from V and 2 bases from J, with 12 bases in between. From germline, CDR1 is GTSNPN and CDR2 SVGIG (reference sequence). CDR3 region: CAWVRDIQETQYF. In DNA form, the CDR3 reads TGTGCCTGGGTGAGAGACATACAAGAGACCCAGTACTTC.

The chain carries TRBV9 and TRBJ1-3; 9 bases line up with TRBD1. After removal of 3 bases from V and 3 bases from J, the junction contained 1 base not matched to a gene. CDR1 and CDR2 (germline): SGDLS, YYNGEE. This CDR3 contains 14 residues. The CDR3, as DNA: TGTGCCAGCAGCGCGACAGGGGGTGGAAACACCATATATTTT. Translating gives CASSATGGGNTIYF.

The chain recombines TRBV29-1 with TRBJ2-7; 13 bases align to TRBD2. CDR1 and CDR2 from the germline V gene are SQVTM and ANQGSEA. The CDR3 length is 16 residues. V shed 0 bases, J shed 6 bases, and the junction held 8 bases outside the gene matches. The CDR3 here is CSVEEVGLAGVIEQYF. DNA of the CDR3: TGCAGCGTTGAAGAAGTAGGACTAGCGGGAGTGATCGAGCAGTACTTC.

The V call is TRBV25-1, the J call TRBJ1-3, with 10 positions matching TRBD1. Germline V CDR1 and CDR2: MGHDK, SYGVNS. V dropped 5 bases and J dropped 4; count of bases not matched to a gene: 5. The CDR3 runs to 15 residues. The CDR3 coding sequence is TGTGCCAGCAGTTTGACAGGGGGCTCAGGAAACACCATATATTTT. Its translation: CASSLTGGSGNTIYF.

In this sample, this clone turned up a few times. The V gene is TRBV4-3, the J gene TRBJ2-1; D may be TRBD1 or TRBD2 (5 bases each). The V end lost 1 base, the J end lost 6 bases, and 13 bases lay between the germline ends. This CDR3 spans 15 amino acids. Germline V gene sequence: CDR1 LGHNA, CDR2 YSLEER. Written as DNA, the CDR3 is TGCGCCAGCAGCCAAGGCGGATTCGGGACCAATGAGCAGTTCTTC. It translates to CASSQGGFGTNEQFF.

This chain uses TRBV5-1 with TRBJ2-5; 9 bases are a match to TRBD1. The CDR3 sequence is 14 residues long. CDR1 is SGHRS and CDR2 is YFSETQ in the germline V gene. Trimming took 2 bases from V and 7 from J; bases not matched to a gene: 6. CDR3 sequence reads: CASSFTGGAATQYF. Written as DNA, the CDR3 is TGCGCCAGCAGCTTTACAGGGGGCGCAGCGACCCAGTACTTC.

The chain has TRBV15 and TRBJ2-1; D assignment may be TRBD1 or TRBD2 (5 bases each). V lost 1 base, J lost 5 bases, and 9 bases lay in between. The CDR3 has 14 residues. Germline V lookup: CDR1 LNHNV, CDR2 YYDKDF (reference sequence). CDR3 DNA sequence: TGTGCCACCAGCAGAGGATGGGGGAACAATGAGCAGTTCTTC. Translated, it gives CATSRGWGNNEQFF.

This clone was counted only a few times. J is TRBJ1-1 and V is TRBV29-1; 7 bases agree with TRBD1. The germline CDR1 and CDR2 sequences are SQVTM and ANQGSEA. This CDR3 has 13 residues. With 3 bases clipped from V and 4 bases from J, the junction kept 5 bases outside the gene matches. For the CDR3, the DNA is TGCAGCGTTGATTCAGGGGGACTCACTGAAGCTTTCTTT. It encodes CSVDSGGLTEAFF. Combining the CDR3 with reference TRBV29-1 and TRBJ1-1 gives the whole variable domain SAVISQKPSRDICQRGTSLTIQCQVDSQVTMMFWYRQQPGQSLTLIATANQGSEATYESGFVIDKFPISRPNLTFSTLTVSNMSPEDSSIYLCSVDSGGLTEAFFGQGTRLTVV.

With regard to this clone: Other DNA sequences in the sample encode the same CDR3. The chain couples TRBV27 to TRBJ2-1, with no clear D. Germline V lookup: CDR1 MNHEY, CDR2 SMNVEV (reference sequence). Trimming removed 5 bases at V and 0 bases at J, with 5 bases between. CDR3 size: 13 residues. This chain's CDR3 is CASSRPSYNEQFF. For the CDR3, the DNA is TGTGCCAGCAGTCGCCCCTCCTACAATGAGCAGTTCTTC.